Included here is one T cell receptor (beta chain) sequence, with context. The data were obtained in a study of identical twins. cDNA molecules carried unique molecular identifiers, and template switching added a universal primer site. TCRdb processed the 5' RACE reads anew with MiXCR; each CDR3 protein has one entry. The sample lists about 1.7 million distinct CDR3 sequences, less than 40% seen once, with about 0.25% in the top ten. The sequence came from a newborn girl in good health. Material: cord blood.

CDR3 loop: CASSADGGSTDTQYF. The CDR3 coding sequence is TGTGCCAGCAGCGCAGACGGAGGTAGCACAGATACGCAGTATTTT. V and J are TRBV9 and TRBJ2-3, with D possibly matching TRBD2 (5 bases). The CDR3 spans 15 residues. Germline CDR1 reads SGDLS; CDR2 reads YYNGEE. The V gene lost 3 bases and the J gene lost 0 bases, with 11 bases spanning the gap.